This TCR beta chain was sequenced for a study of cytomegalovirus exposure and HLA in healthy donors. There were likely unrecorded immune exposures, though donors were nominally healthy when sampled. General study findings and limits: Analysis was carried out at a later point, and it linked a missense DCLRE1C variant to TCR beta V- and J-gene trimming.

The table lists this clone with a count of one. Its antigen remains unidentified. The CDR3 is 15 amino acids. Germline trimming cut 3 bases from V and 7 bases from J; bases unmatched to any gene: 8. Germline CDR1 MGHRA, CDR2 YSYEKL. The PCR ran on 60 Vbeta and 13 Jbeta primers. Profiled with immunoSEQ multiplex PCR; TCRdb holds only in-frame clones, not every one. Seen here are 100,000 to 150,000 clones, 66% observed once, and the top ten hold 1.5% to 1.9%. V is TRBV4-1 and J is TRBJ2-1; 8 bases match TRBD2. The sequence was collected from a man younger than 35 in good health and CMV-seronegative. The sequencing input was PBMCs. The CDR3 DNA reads TGCGCCAGCAGCCATTTAACGGGAGGGCCTAATGAGCAGTTCTTC. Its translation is CASSHLTGGPNEQFF.